This paragraph reports one T cell receptor (beta chain). This record belongs to a study of blood T cell repertoires in COVID-19. Study-wide context: COVID-19 samples from acute and convalescent phases originated in the United States, Italy and Spain. Sources were T cells, B-cell-depleted T cells, or PBMCs; the material itself was cDNA or gDNA.

Germline V gene lookup returns CDR1 SGDLS and CDR2 YYNGEE. This CDR3 is 15 amino acids long. The germline V and J ends were trimmed by 0 bases and 3 bases, with 9 bases remaining between them. In the original workflow: Reference gene primer amplification gave nucleated cell count estimates. The protocol was immunoSEQ multiplex PCR, while the TCRdb copy is restricted to in-frame clones and leaves out a portion. V, J and clone size reflect that table, while D and trimming were determined from the DNA. The sample lists roughly 10,000 clones; about 90% were seen once. This receptor was taken from a man between 25 and 39 years old with active or convalescent COVID-19. The chain employs TRBV9 and TRBJ2-2; D is possibly TRBD2 (5 bases). The sample comprised peripheral blood. The CDR3 DNA reads as TGTGCCAGCAGCGTAGGGACTGCGCACACCGGGGAGCTGTTTTTT. Its protein product is CASSVGTAHTGELFF.